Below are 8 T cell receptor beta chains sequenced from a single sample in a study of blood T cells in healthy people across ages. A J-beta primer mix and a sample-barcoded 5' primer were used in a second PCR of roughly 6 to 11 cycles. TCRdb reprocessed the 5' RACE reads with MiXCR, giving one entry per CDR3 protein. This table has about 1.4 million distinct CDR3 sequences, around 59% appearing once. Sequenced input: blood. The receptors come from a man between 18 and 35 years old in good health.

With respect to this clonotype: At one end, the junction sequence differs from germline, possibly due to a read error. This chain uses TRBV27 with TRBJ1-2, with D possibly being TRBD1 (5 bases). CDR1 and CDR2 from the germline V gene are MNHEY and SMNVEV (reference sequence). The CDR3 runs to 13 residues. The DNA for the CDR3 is TGTGTCAGCAGTTTATTGGGGGATCCCGGCTACACCTTC. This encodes CVSSLLGDPGYTF.

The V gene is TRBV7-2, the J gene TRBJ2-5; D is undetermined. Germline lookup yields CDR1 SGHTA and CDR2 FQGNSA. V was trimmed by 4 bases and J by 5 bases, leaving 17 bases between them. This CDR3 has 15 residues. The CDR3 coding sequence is TGTGCCAGCAGCTCTGACTCCTCCTCCAGGGAGACCCAGTACTTC. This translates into CASSSDSSSRETQYF.

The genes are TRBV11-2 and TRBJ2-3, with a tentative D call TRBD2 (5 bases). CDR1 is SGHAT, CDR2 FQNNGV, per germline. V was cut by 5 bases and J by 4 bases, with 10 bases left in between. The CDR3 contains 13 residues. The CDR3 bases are TGTGCCAGCAGCACCGACGGGGCAGATACGCAGTATTTT. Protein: CASSTDGADTQYF.

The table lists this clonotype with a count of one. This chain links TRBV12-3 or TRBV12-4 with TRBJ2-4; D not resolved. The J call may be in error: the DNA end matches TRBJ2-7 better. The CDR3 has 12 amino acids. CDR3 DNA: TGTGCCAGCAGTCGAAGGGAACACGAGCAGTACTTC. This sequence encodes CASSRREHEQYF.

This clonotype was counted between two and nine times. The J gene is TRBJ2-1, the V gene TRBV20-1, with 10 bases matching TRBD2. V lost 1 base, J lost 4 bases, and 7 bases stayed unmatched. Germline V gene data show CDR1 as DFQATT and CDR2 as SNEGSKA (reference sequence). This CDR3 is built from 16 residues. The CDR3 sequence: CSARGASGGHYNEQFF. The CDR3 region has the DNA TGCAGTGCTAGAGGGGCTAGCGGGGGCCATTACAATGAGCAGTTCTTC.

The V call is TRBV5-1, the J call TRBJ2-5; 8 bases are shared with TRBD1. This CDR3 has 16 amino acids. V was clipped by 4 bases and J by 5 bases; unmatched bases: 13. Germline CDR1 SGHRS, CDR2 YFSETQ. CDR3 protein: CASSVGTGHVVETQYF. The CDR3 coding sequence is TGCGCCAGCAGCGTCGGGACAGGCCATGTCGTGGAGACCCAGTACTTC.

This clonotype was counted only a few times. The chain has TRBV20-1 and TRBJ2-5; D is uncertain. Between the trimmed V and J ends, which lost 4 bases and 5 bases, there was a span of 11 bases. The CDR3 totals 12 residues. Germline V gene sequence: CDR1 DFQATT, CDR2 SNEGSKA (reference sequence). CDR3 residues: CSAIGPAETQYF. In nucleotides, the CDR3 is TGCAGTGCTATCGGCCCCGCTGAGACCCAGTACTTC.

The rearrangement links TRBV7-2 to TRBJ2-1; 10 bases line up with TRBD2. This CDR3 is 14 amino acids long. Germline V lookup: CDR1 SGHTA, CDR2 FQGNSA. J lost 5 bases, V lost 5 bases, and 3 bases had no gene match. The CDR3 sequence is CASSPTSGNNEQFF. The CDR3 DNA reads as TGTGCCAGCAGCCCCACTAGCGGGAACAATGAGCAGTTCTTC.